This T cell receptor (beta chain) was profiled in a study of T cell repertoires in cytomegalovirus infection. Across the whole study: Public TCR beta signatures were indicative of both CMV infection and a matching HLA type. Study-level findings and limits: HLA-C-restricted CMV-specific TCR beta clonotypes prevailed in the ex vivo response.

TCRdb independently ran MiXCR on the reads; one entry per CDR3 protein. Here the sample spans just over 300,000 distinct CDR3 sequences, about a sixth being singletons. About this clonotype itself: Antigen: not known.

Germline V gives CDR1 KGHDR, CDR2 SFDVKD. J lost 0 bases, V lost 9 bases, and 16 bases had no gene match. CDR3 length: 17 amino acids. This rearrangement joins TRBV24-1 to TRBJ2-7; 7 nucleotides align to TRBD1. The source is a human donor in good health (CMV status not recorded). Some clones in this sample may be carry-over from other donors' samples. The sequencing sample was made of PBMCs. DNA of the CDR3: TGTGCCACCGACCGGGACAGTCGTCTACTCATCTCCTACGAGCAGTACTTC. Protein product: CATDRDSRLLISYEQYF.